This TCR beta chain emerged from a study of PD-L1 blockade in urothelial cancer. V shed 4 bases and J shed 2 bases, with 6 bases lying between them. The CDR3 spans 12 residues. The germline V gene has CDR1 SEHNR and CDR2 FQNEAQ (reference sequence). Comments on this clone: Its target is not known.

Synthetic analogs of TCR templates were spiked into every PCR. This table comes from immunoSEQ multiplex PCR, and its TCRdb copy is limited to in-frame clones, with some not included. This repertoire shows about 38,000 clones, more than 70% found once; its top ten account for roughly 16%. Study-level findings and limits: Survival was better when pretreatment blood TCR clonality fell below the median.

The J gene is TRBJ2-7, the V gene TRBV7-9, with D perhaps TRBD2 (5 bases). This specimen consisted of PBMCs, obtained around atezolizumab (anti-PD-L1) treatment. The TCR was taken from a man aged 60-69 years with urothelial cancer. CDR3 DNA sequence: TGTGCCAGCAGCTCGGGAACCTACGAGCAGTACTTC. Protein sequence: CASSSGTYEQYF.